This is a list of T cell receptor beta chains from one sample in a study of blood T cell repertoires in COVID-19. The repertoire was sequenced with immunoSEQ multiplex PCR; TCRdb's copy has only in-frame clones and lacks some. The data hold about 150,000 clones, with approximately 90% observed a single time. Sequencing was carried out using peripheral blood. The source is a woman between 35 and 50 years old with acute or convalescent COVID-19. The CDR3 runs from the conserved cysteine through the conserved F or W. The order of the fields is D gene, V gene, clone size, J gene, CDR3 DNA, CDR3 protein. The D gene is left open where the match is weak. Only some rows state a clone size, as once, few, many or a class for expanded clones.

d_gene: -; v_gene: TRBV5-6; abundance: -; j_gene: TRBJ1-1; CDR3nt: TGTGCCAGCGGGGGCATGGACACTGAAGCTTTCTTT; CDR3aa: CASGGMDTEAFF
d_gene: TRBD1; v_gene: TRBV6-5; abundance: -; j_gene: TRBJ2-5; CDR3nt: TGTGCCAGCAGTTACCAGACAGGGGGAGAGACCCAGTACTTC; CDR3aa: CASSYQTGGETQYF
d_gene: -; v_gene: TRBV5-1; abundance: once; j_gene: TRBJ2-1; CDR3nt: TGCGCCAGCAGCTTTTGGGGGCCAGACTACAATGAGCAGTTCTTC; CDR3aa: CASSFWGPDYNEQFF
d_gene: TRBD1; v_gene: TRBV5-4; abundance: -; j_gene: TRBJ2-7; CDR3nt: TGTGCCAGCAGCTTAGGACAGGGGGGTTCCTACGAGCAGTACTTC; CDR3aa: CASSLGQGGSYEQYF
d_gene: -; v_gene: TRBV30; abundance: -; j_gene: TRBJ1-6; CDR3nt: TGTGCCTGGAGTAGAGGGCAGGATAATTCACCCCTCCACTTT; CDR3aa: CAWSRGQDNSPLHF
d_gene: TRBD1; v_gene: TRBV7-3; abundance: once; j_gene: TRBJ2-3; CDR3nt: TGTGCCAGCAGCCTGGACAGGGGGTACACAGATACGCAGTATTTT; CDR3aa: CASSLDRGYTDTQYF
d_gene: -; v_gene: TRBV15; abundance: -; j_gene: TRBJ1-2; CDR3nt: TGTGCCACCAGCAGAGAGATGGGGCCCCAGTATGGCTACACCTTC; CDR3aa: CATSREMGPQYGYTF
d_gene: -; v_gene: TRBV4-1; abundance: -; j_gene: TRBJ1-6; CDR3nt: TGCGCCAGCAGATCGCCGACAGCTTTAAATTCACCCCTCCACTTT; CDR3aa: CASRSPTALNSPLHF
d_gene: -; v_gene: TRBV12-1; abundance: -; j_gene: TRBJ2-1; CDR3nt: TGTGCCAGCAGTTCGGTCGGGGACAGGTTGGGGAATGAGCAGTTCTTC; CDR3aa: CASSSVGDRLGNEQFF
d_gene: TRBD2; v_gene: TRBV10-1; abundance: -; j_gene: TRBJ2-1; CDR3nt: TGCGCCAGCAGTGAGTCGAGGACGGGGGGTTACAATGAGCAGTTCTTC; CDR3aa: CASSESRTGGYNEQFF
d_gene: TRBD2; v_gene: TRBV6-1; abundance: -; j_gene: TRBJ2-7; CDR3nt: TGTGCCAGCAGTGAACTAGCGGGAGGGTTGGAGCAGTACTTC; CDR3aa: CASSELAGGLEQYF
d_gene: TRBD1; v_gene: TRBV7-3; abundance: few; j_gene: TRBJ1-6; CDR3nt: TGTGCCAGCAGCCGCGACAGGGATTCATCCCTCCACTTT; CDR3aa: CASSRDRDSSLHF
d_gene: TRBD2; v_gene: TRBV3-1/TRBV3-2; abundance: once; j_gene: TRBJ2-3; CDR3nt: TGTGCCAGCAGTCCCAGCGGGGAGTTAGCTACGCAGTATTTT; CDR3aa: CASSPSGELATQYF
d_gene: TRBD2; v_gene: TRBV11-2; abundance: -; j_gene: TRBJ2-5; CDR3nt: TGTGCCAGCAGCGCCTACCAACTAGCGATTCAAGAGACCCAGTACTTC; CDR3aa: CASSAYQLAIQETQYF
d_gene: -; v_gene: TRBV6-6; abundance: -; j_gene: TRBJ1-4; CDR3nt: TGTGCCAGCAGTCCCTTTTCAGTTGCAACTAATGAAAAACTGTTTTTT; CDR3aa: CASSPFSVATNEKLFF
d_gene: TRBD1; v_gene: TRBV19; abundance: -; j_gene: TRBJ2-1; CDR3nt: TGTGCCAGTAGTATAGACTATAATCAGGGGGCCATCTACAATGAGCAGTTCTTC; CDR3aa: CASSIDYNQGAIYNEQFF
d_gene: TRBD1; v_gene: TRBV5-5; abundance: -; j_gene: TRBJ2-1; CDR3nt: TGTGCCAGCAGCCTACAGGGGGACTCCTACAATGAGCAGTTCTTC; CDR3aa: CASSLQGDSYNEQFF
d_gene: -; v_gene: TRBV3-1/TRBV3-2; abundance: -; j_gene: TRBJ2-2; CDR3nt: TGTGCCAGCAGCCAAGAGGGTTGGCGGGTGAACACCGGGGAGCTGTTTTTT; CDR3aa: CASSQEGWRVNTGELFF
d_gene: TRBD1; v_gene: TRBV6-1; abundance: once; j_gene: TRBJ1-2; CDR3nt: TGTGCCAGCAGTGAAGTGACAGGGCTGTATGGCTACACCTTC; CDR3aa: CASSEVTGLYGYTF
d_gene: -; v_gene: TRBV19; abundance: -; j_gene: TRBJ1-1; CDR3nt: TGTGCCAGTAGTAGAGGTGCCCGGTTTGCTGAGAACACTGAAGCTTTCTTT; CDR3aa: CASSRGARFAENTEAFF
d_gene: TRBD1; v_gene: TRBV27; abundance: -; j_gene: TRBJ1-2; CDR3nt: TGTGCCAGCAGGCGGACAGGGGATGGCTACACCTTC; CDR3aa: CASRRTGDGYTF
d_gene: -; v_gene: TRBV14; abundance: few; j_gene: TRBJ2-2; CDR3nt: TGTGCCAGCAGCCAAATCCCGCGGACCGGGGAGCTGTTTTTT; CDR3aa: CASSQIPRTGELFF
d_gene: -; v_gene: TRBV29-1; abundance: -; j_gene: TRBJ2-7; CDR3nt: TGCAGCGTTGGGGGGCCCCTCTCCTACGAGCAGTACTTC; CDR3aa: CSVGGPLSYEQYF
d_gene: -; v_gene: TRBV28; abundance: -; j_gene: TRBJ2-4; CDR3nt: TGTGCCAGCACAACGGGATTGTACAAAAACATTCAGTACTTC; CDR3aa: CASTTGLYKNIQYF
d_gene: TRBD2; v_gene: TRBV12-5; abundance: -; j_gene: TRBJ2-3; CDR3nt: TGTGCTAGTGGTTTCGGACTAGCGGGCACAGATACGCAGTATTTT; CDR3aa: CASGFGLAGTDTQYF
d_gene: TRBD1; v_gene: TRBV2; abundance: -; j_gene: TRBJ2-2; CDR3nt: TGTGCCTCCTGGACAGGGGGCTTTCCCGGGGAGCTGTTTTTT; CDR3aa: CASWTGGFPGELFF
d_gene: -; v_gene: TRBV7-8; abundance: few; j_gene: TRBJ2-5; CDR3nt: TGTGCCAGCAGCAACCCCAGGGAACAAGAGACCCAGTACTTC; CDR3aa: CASSNPREQETQYF
d_gene: -; v_gene: TRBV25-1; abundance: -; j_gene: TRBJ1-2; CDR3nt: TGTGCCAGCAGTGAATTGAGACAGCTCTATGGCTACACCTTC; CDR3aa: CASSELRQLYGYTF
d_gene: -; v_gene: TRBV9; abundance: -; j_gene: TRBJ1-2; CDR3nt: TGTGCCAGCAGCGTTAGTACTAACTATGGCTACACCTTC; CDR3aa: CASSVSTNYGYTF
d_gene: -; v_gene: TRBV14; abundance: -; j_gene: TRBJ1-5; CDR3nt: TGTGCCAGCAGCCAATCTAATAGCAATCAGCCCCAGCATTTT; CDR3aa: CASSQSNSNQPQHF
d_gene: -; v_gene: TRBV19; abundance: -; j_gene: TRBJ2-3; CDR3nt: TGTGCCAGTAAGGCAGGGAGCACAGATACGCAGTATTTT; CDR3aa: CASKAGSTDTQYF
d_gene: TRBD1; v_gene: TRBV5-4; abundance: -; j_gene: TRBJ1-1; CDR3nt: TGTGCCAGCAGCTCTCAGGGGGGTAGCACTGAAGCTTTCTTT; CDR3aa: CASSSQGGSTEAFF
d_gene: TRBD1; v_gene: TRBV6-1; abundance: -; j_gene: TRBJ1-5; CDR3nt: TGTGCCAGCAGTGATTCGGGACAGGGCCTAAATCAGCCCCAGCATTTT; CDR3aa: CASSDSGQGLNQPQHF
d_gene: TRBD2; v_gene: TRBV23-1; abundance: once; j_gene: TRBJ2-3; CDR3nt: TGCGCCAGCAGTCAGTACTCCACTTTAGCGGGAGATGACACAGATACGCAGTATTTT; CDR3aa: CASSQYSTLAGDDTDTQYF
d_gene: TRBD1; v_gene: TRBV7-9; abundance: -; j_gene: TRBJ2-7; CDR3nt: TGTGCCAGCAGCGAGATCCGGGACAGCTTCTACGAGCAGTACTTC; CDR3aa: CASSEIRDSFYEQYF
d_gene: -; v_gene: TRBV13; abundance: -; j_gene: TRBJ2-2; CDR3nt: TGTGCCAGCAGCTTAGGGCCGGGAATCACCGGGGAGCTGTTTTTT; CDR3aa: CASSLGPGITGELFF
d_gene: TRBD1; v_gene: TRBV12-3/TRBV12-4; abundance: -; j_gene: TRBJ1-1; CDR3nt: TGTGCCAGCAGTTGGACAGGGTTGGGTGAAGCTTTCTTT; CDR3aa: CASSWTGLGEAFF
d_gene: TRBD1; v_gene: TRBV4-2; abundance: -; j_gene: TRBJ2-3; CDR3nt: TGTGCCAGCAGCCAAGCCACAGGGGCTCACACAGATACGCAGTATTTT; CDR3aa: CASSQATGAHTDTQYF
d_gene: TRBD2; v_gene: TRBV5-1; abundance: -; j_gene: TRBJ2-2; CDR3nt: TGCGCCAGCACAGGGGGACTAGCGGGACTAGGAACCGGGGAGCTGTTTTTT; CDR3aa: CASTGGLAGLGTGELFF
d_gene: TRBD1; v_gene: TRBV14; abundance: -; j_gene: TRBJ2-5; CDR3nt: TGTGCCAGCAGCCAAGAACTTCAGGGGGCTGAGACCCAGTACTTC; CDR3aa: CASSQELQGAETQYF
d_gene: TRBD1; v_gene: TRBV7-8; abundance: -; j_gene: TRBJ2-1; CDR3nt: TGTGCCAGCAGCTCAAAGACAGGGACCTACAATGAGCAGTTCTTC; CDR3aa: CASSSKTGTYNEQFF
d_gene: TRBD2; v_gene: TRBV7-9; abundance: few; j_gene: TRBJ2-1; CDR3nt: TGTGCCAGCAGCTTAGACGCTTCGGGGGGTGCGTTCTTC; CDR3aa: CASSLDASGGAFF
d_gene: -; v_gene: TRBV6-4; abundance: -; j_gene: TRBJ1-2; CDR3nt: TGTGCCACCAGGTCGGGGGCTAACTATGGCTACACCTTC; CDR3aa: CATRSGANYGYTF
d_gene: TRBD2; v_gene: TRBV18; abundance: few; j_gene: TRBJ2-2; CDR3nt: TGTGCCAGCTCACCACGAGCTAGCGGGGCCTCCGGGGAGCTGTTTTTT; CDR3aa: CASSPRASGASGELFF